These 22 T cell receptor beta chains originate from one sample sequenced in a study of cytomegalovirus exposure and HLA in healthy donors. The PCR employed 60 Vbeta primers together with 13 Jbeta primers. Profiling relied on immunoSEQ multiplex PCR, and the TCRdb table lists in-frame clones only, not all of them. The sample has more than 150,000 clones, 80% seen once. The specimen sequenced was PBMCs. The receptors shown here come from a boy aged 5-17 years in good health and CMV-seronegative.

The chain combines TRBV30 with TRBJ2-5; 7 nucleotides match TRBD1. Germline-derived CDR1 and CDR2 are GTSNPN and SVGIG (reference sequence). This CDR3 is 14 amino acids long. The J segment lost 4 bases and the V segment lost 3 bases, leaving 8 bases of the junction unmatched. The CDR3 loop reads CAWRKTGIGETQYF. The CDR3 nucleotides are TGTGCCTGGAGGAAGACAGGGATCGGAGAGACCCAGTACTTC. Combining the CDR3 with reference TRBV30 and TRBJ2-5 gives the whole variable domain SQTIHQWPATLVQPVGSPLSLECTVEGTSNPNLYWYRQAAGRGLQLLFYSVGIGQISSEVPQNLSASRPQDRQFILSSKKLLLSDSGFYLCAWRKTGIGETQYFGPGTRLLVL.

This chain uses TRBV10-3 with TRBJ2-7; possibly TRBD2 for D (6 bases). CDR3 size: 15 residues. Trimming pared 5 bases from V and 2 bases from J, leaving 16 bases between. Germline assignment: CDR1 ENHRY and CDR2 SYGVKD. The CDR3 loop reads CAISSLQRAAYEQYF. DNA of the CDR3: TGTGCCATCAGTAGCCTACAGCGGGCCGCCTACGAGCAGTACTTC.

The chain couples TRBV6-1 to TRBJ1-1, with 8 nucleotides matching TRBD1. The CDR3 consists of 14 residues. Germline V gives CDR1 MNHNS, CDR2 SASEGT. Germline trimming cut 6 bases from V and 6 bases from J; bases unmatched to any gene: 9. The CDR3 is CASRNRGGIAEAFF. The CDR3 DNA reads as TGTGCCAGCAGGAACAGGGGGGGGATCGCTGAAGCTTTCTTT.

The rearrangement uses TRBV6-6 and TRBJ2-7; 10 bases align to TRBD2. Trimming at V came to 6 bases and at J to 2 bases, leaving 10 bases not matched to a gene. Germline assignment: CDR1 MNHNY and CDR2 SVGAGI (reference sequence). The CDR3 is made up of 16 amino acids. The CDR3: CASSFSGTSDAYEQYF. The CDR3 region has the DNA TGTGCCAGCAGCTTCTCTGGGACTAGCGATGCCTACGAGCAGTACTTC.

The rearrangement joins TRBV9 to TRBJ1-2; a possible D gene is TRBD1 (5 bases). The V and J ends lost 3 bases and 3 bases respectively, with 9 bases between them. The length of the CDR3 is 13 residues. Germline V CDR1 and CDR2: SGDLS, YYNGEE. The CDR3, as DNA: TGTGCCAGCAGCGCCCAGGGCCACTATGGCTACACCTTC. Protein sequence: CASSAQGHYGYTF. The complete variable domain, with remaining parts taken from reference TRBV9 and TRBJ1-2, reads DSGVTQTPKHLITATGQRVTLRCSPRSGDLSVYWYQQSLDQGLQFLIQYYNGEERAKGNILERFSAQQFPDLHSELNLSSLELGDSALYFCASSAQGHYGYTFGSGTRLTVV.

The sample holds a few counts of this clone. The rearrangement uses TRBV19 and TRBJ2-7; 7 nucleotides line up with TRBD1. V lost 6 bases to trimming and J lost 2 bases; unmatched junction nucleotides: 7. Per germline, CDR1 LNHDA and CDR2 SQIVND (reference sequence). The CDR3 consists of 14 residues. The CDR3 nucleotides read TGTGCCAGTAGCCCGGGACAGTTAACCTACGAGCAGTACTTC. Amino acids: CASSPGQLTYEQYF.

The chain uses TRBV29-1 and TRBJ1-1, with 9 bases aligning to TRBD1. V was pared by 6 bases and J by 6 bases, with 11 bases of the junction left unmatched. Germline V gene sequence: CDR1 SQVTM, CDR2 ANQGSEA. The CDR3 has 14 residues. This chain's CDR3 is CSVIPTGGRAEAFF. For the CDR3, the DNA is TGCAGCGTAATCCCCACAGGGGGCCGGGCTGAAGCTTTCTTT.

This clone was picked up a small number of times. CDR3 sequence: CASSVAGAANTEAFF. In DNA, the CDR3 is TGTGCCAGCAGCGTAGCAGGGGCAGCGAACACTGAAGCTTTCTTT. This rearrangement joins TRBV9 to TRBJ1-1; D may be TRBD1 (6 bases). Germline CDR1 reads SGDLS; CDR2 reads YYNGEE. The CDR3 has 15 amino acids. V gave up 0 bases and J gave up 1 base, with 10 bases separating them.

The chain links TRBV7-3 to TRBJ2-1; a possible D gene is TRBD2 (6 bases). This CDR3 comprises 13 residues. Between the trimmed V and J ends, which lost 5 bases and 9 bases, there was a span of 14 bases. The germline CDR1 and CDR2 sequences are SGHTA and FQGTGA. The CDR3 DNA is TGTGCCAGCAGCCGGGACTCTCGGGGTGAGCAGTTCTTC. Translated: CASSRDSRGEQFF.

This chain joins TRBV7-8 and TRBJ1-1, with TRBD1 matching over 7 bases. CDR3 length equals 16 residues. Trimming at V came to 0 bases and at J to 0 bases, leaving 4 bases not matched to a gene. Germline V CDR1 and CDR2: SGHVS, FQNEAQ. CDR3 region: CASSLALGQLNTEAFF. The DNA of the CDR3 is TGTGCCAGCAGCTTAGCTTTGGGACAGCTGAACACTGAAGCTTTCTTT.

The chain is built from TRBV5-4 and TRBJ1-1; 9 bases agree with TRBD1. Germline CDR1 is SGHNT and CDR2 is YYREEE (reference sequence). V gave up 2 bases and J gave up 3 bases; unmatched junction bases: 8. This CDR3 spans 16 amino acids. The CDR3 sequence: CASSLTGGFVYTEAFF. DNA for the CDR3: TGTGCCAGCAGCTTAACAGGGGGCTTTGTGTACACTGAAGCTTTCTTT.

The chain couples TRBV20-1 to TRBJ1-3; D remains unclear. V was cut by 6 bases and J by 7 bases, with 10 bases left in between. Germline V lookup: CDR1 DFQATT, CDR2 SNEGSKA (reference sequence). The CDR3 contains 11 residues. In DNA, the CDR3 is TGCAGTGCGGAGTCCCTGAACACCATATATTTT. Amino acids: CSAESLNTIYF.

The V and J genes are TRBV4-3 and TRBJ2-7; TRBD1 matches 12 bases. Germline V lookup: CDR1 LGHNA, CDR2 YSLEER. Losses at the gene ends were 8 bases for V and 7 bases for J; bases not matched to a gene: 12. This CDR3 is 15 amino acids long. CDR3 in DNA: TGCGCCAGCCGGAGGGCGGGACAGGGGGCTTGGGAGCAGTACTTC. It encodes CASRRAGQGAWEQYF.

This chain uses TRBV18 with TRBJ1-2; the match to TRBD1 covers 7 bases. CDR1 is KGHSH and CDR2 is LQKENI in the germline V gene. V lost 0 bases and J lost 4; bases outside the gene matches: 5. The CDR3 runs 15 residues. The CDR3 sequence is CASSPPPGQIYGYTF. CDR3 sequence (DNA): TGTGCCAGCTCACCACCCCCGGGACAGATCTATGGCTACACCTTC.

This clone has only one observation. The CDR3: CASSVTPGHYNEQFF. The CDR3 DNA sequence: TGTGCCAGCAGCGTCACTCCGGGACACTACAATGAGCAGTTCTTC. J is TRBJ2-1 and V is TRBV5-6, with a possible D match to TRBD1 (6 bases). The CDR3 spans 15 residues. V was trimmed by 4 bases and J by 3 bases, leaving 14 bases between them. CDR1 SGHDT and CDR2 YYEEEE come from the germline V gene.

This chain uses TRBV19 with TRBJ2-7, with 10 nucleotides matching TRBD1. CDR1 and CDR2 from the germline V gene are LNHDA and SQIVND (reference sequence). Unmatched junction bases numbered 7, after V lost 5 bases and J lost 6 bases. This CDR3 has 14 residues. As DNA, the CDR3 is TGTGCCAGTAGTCTCCGGCGGGACAGGGGCGAGCAGTACTTC. Translated: CASSLRRDRGEQYF.

V gene TRBV29-1 combines with J gene TRBJ2-1; maybe TRBD1 (6 bases). CDR1 is SQVTM, CDR2 ANQGSEA, per germline. Trimming stripped 4 bases from V and 7 bases from J, with 14 bases between. CDR3 length equals 13 residues. In DNA, the CDR3 is TGCAGCGTTGGGAGACAGGTACGAAATGAGCAGTTCTTC. It encodes CSVGRQVRNEQFF.

This chain links TRBV7-9 with TRBJ2-1, with TRBD1 identical over 9 bases. V trimming: 5 bases; J trimming: 9 bases; junction bases outside the gene matches: 5. Germline CDR1 SEHNR, CDR2 FQNEAQ (reference sequence). The CDR3 has 13 amino acids. CDR3 in DNA: TGTGCCAGCAGCGCGGGACAGGGCCCTGAGCAGTTCTTC. Its protein product is CASSAGQGPEQFF.

V and J are TRBV29-1 and TRBJ2-1; D gene ambiguous. V lost 1 base, J lost 0 bases, and 10 bases lay in between. Germline loops: CDR1 SQVTM, CDR2 ANQGSEA. The CDR3 has 15 amino acids. Here the CDR3 DNA reads TGCAGCGTTGAAGTCGCAGGAAGCTCCTACAATGAGCAGTTCTTC. Translation gives CSVEVAGSSYNEQFF.

This clone has only one observation. The chain combines TRBV5-1 with TRBJ2-7; TRBD1 matches 8 bases. Germline V CDR1 and CDR2: SGHRS, YFSETQ. The CDR3 totals 14 residues. V gave up 4 bases and J gave up 2 bases; unmatched junction bases: 5. CDR3 coding DNA: TGCGCCAGCAGCATAACAGGGGGTACCTACGAGCAGTACTTC. This translates into CASSITGGTYEQYF. The full variable domain, with the rest looked up from reference TRBV5-1 and TRBJ2-7, is KAGVTQTPRYLIKTRGQQVTLSCSPISGHRSVSWYQQTPGQGLQFLFEYFSETQRNKGNFPGRFSGRQFSNSRSEMNVSTLELGDSALYLCASSITGGTYEQYFGPGTRLTVT.

This chain links TRBV2 with TRBJ1-2; 7 bases line up with TRBD1. Per the germline V gene, CDR1 is SNHLY and CDR2 is FYNNEI. The CDR3 has 13 amino acids. Germline trimming cut 1 base from V and 4 bases from J; bases unmatched to any gene: 0. The CDR3 loop reads CASSEGQGYGYTF. The DNA for the CDR3 is TGTGCCAGCAGTGAAGGACAGGGCTATGGCTACACCTTC.

The chain uses TRBV2 and TRBJ1-2; D remains unclear. CDR3 size: 14 residues. Trimming cost V 5 bases and J 4 bases, with 14 bases left between them. Germline V gives CDR1 SNHLY, CDR2 FYNNEI. CDR3 amino acids: CASSPSPGSYGYTF. The CDR3 region has the DNA TGTGCCAGCAGTCCAAGTCCAGGCTCCTATGGCTACACCTTC.